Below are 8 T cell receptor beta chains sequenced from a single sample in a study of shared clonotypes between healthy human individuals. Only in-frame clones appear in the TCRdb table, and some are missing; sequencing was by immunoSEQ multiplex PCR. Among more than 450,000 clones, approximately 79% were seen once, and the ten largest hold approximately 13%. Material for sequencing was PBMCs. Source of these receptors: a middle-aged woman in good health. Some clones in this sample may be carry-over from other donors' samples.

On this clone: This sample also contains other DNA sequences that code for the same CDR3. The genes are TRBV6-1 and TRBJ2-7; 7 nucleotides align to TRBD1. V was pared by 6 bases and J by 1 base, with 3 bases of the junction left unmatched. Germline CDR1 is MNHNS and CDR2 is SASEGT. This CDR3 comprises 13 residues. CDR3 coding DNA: TGTGCCAGCAGCCCGGGACAGTCCTACGAGCAGTACTTC. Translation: CASSPGQSYEQYF.

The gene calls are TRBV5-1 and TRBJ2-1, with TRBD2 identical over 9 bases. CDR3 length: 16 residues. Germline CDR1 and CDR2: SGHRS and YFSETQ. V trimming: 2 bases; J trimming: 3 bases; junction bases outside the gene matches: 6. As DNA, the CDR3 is TGCGCCAGCAGCTTAGGTAGCGGGAGCAACTACAATGAGCAGTTCTTC. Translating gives CASSLGSGSNYNEQFF.

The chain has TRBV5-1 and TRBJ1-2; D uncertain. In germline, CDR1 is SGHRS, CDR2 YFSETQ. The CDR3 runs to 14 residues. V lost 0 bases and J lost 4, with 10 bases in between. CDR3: CASSLEADAYGYTF. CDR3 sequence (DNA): TGCGCCAGCAGCTTGGAGGCAGATGCCTATGGCTACACCTTC.

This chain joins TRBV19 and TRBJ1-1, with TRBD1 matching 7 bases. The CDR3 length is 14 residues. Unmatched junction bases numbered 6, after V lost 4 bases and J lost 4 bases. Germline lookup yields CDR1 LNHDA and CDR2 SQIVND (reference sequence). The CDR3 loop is CASSTRTGATEAFF. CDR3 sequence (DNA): TGTGCCAGTAGTACACGAACAGGGGCCACTGAAGCTTTCTTT.

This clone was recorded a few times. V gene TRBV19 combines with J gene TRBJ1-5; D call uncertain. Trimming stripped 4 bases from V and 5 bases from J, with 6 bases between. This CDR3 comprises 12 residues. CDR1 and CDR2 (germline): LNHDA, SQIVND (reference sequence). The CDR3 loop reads CASSKRDQPQHF. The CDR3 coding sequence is TGTGCCAGTAGTAAACGAGATCAGCCCCAGCATTTT.

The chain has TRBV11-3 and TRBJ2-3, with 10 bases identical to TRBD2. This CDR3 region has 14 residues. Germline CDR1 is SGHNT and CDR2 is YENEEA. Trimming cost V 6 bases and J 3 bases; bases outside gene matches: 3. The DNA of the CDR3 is TGTGCCAGCAGTTTGACTAGCGGGACAGATACGCAGTATTTT. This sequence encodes CASSLTSGTDTQYF. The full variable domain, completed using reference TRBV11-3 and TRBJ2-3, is EAGVVQSPRYKIIEKKQPVAFWCNPISGHNTLYWYLQNLGQGPELLIRYENEEAVDDSQLPKDRFSAERLKGVDSTLKIQPAELGDSAVYLCASSLTSGTDTQYFGPGTRLTVL.

CDR3 coding DNA: TGTGCCAGCAGCCCTGGGGGAACCCGTACGGCCGGGGAGCTGTTTTTT. This codes for CASSPGGTRTAGELFF. This sequence joins TRBV5-4 and TRBJ2-2, with D possibly being TRBD1 or TRBD2 (5 bases each). Trimming removed 4 bases from V and 6 bases from J, with 19 bases in between. The CDR3 has 16 residues. Looked up from germline, CDR1 is SGHNT and CDR2 is YYREEE (reference sequence).

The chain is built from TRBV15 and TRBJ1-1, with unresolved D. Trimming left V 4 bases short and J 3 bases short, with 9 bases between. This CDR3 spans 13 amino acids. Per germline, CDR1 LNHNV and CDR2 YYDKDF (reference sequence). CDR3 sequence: CATSKDPHTEAFF. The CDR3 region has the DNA TGTGCCACCAGCAAGGATCCCCACACTGAAGCTTTCTTT.